This note documents a single T cell receptor (beta chain) sequence. The target of this receptor is not known. There are no base qualities to consult, and no much larger clone falls within one base. Library construction relied on the immunoSEQ multiplex PCR assay. The multiplex PCR relied on a mix of 60 forward primers for TCR Vbeta segments and 13 reverse primers for TCR Jbeta segments. The CDR3 region of rearranged TCR beta genes was amplified from genomic DNA by a multiplex PCR assay. The Illumina HiSeq System was used to sequence the amplified TCR beta libraries as 87-base-pair reads. As for the original processing: Across the 640 or so repertoires, a later analysis counted roughly 84 million unique TCR beta chains, approximately 10 million of which were shared by at least two donors. To remove PCR and sequencing errors, raw reads were error-corrected and collapsed into unique sequences using a nearest-neighbor algorithm that merged closely related sequences. To assign V, D and J gene segments, CDR3 sequences were aligned to IMGT reference sequences. Each retained sequence needed at least a six-nucleotide match to both a V gene segment and a J gene segment. Rearrangements were called productive when the CDR3 lacked stop codons and stayed in frame with V and J; all others were non-productive. Following IMGT convention, CDR3 was defined as the stretch from the second conserved V-encoded cysteine up to the conserved J-encoded phenylalanine. In an earlier analysis of around 600 of the donors, sequences lacking an unambiguous match to a single V gene segment were excluded. An earlier analysis of 587 of the donors classified V segments as functional when productive rearrangements were above 56.7% and as segregating when the standard deviation between donors was above 5%. A statistical classification framework was built for diagnosing cytomegalovirus status from the catalog of TCR beta chain sequences. In a later analysis, TCR nucleotide sequences were compared against IMGT/GENE-DB human TR gene sequences so that V and J genes could be assigned. A later analysis assigned CDR3 sequences and most-parsimonious VDJ recombination scenarios with the TCRdist pipeline. In a later analysis, each TCR beta chain was defined by its CDR3 amino acid sequence together with its V-gene family, and reads without a unique V-gene family were excluded. As a way to deal with suspected cross-contamination and a sequencing artifact, a later analysis dropped roughly 600 nucleotide sequences that were highly shared and had low generation probability. In a later analysis, a clonal expansion index was calculated for each public chain from normalized within-repertoire ranks of inferred template counts. A later analysis computed generation probabilities with a VDJ recombination model fitted to out-of-frame rearrangements, and checked the results against IGoR. In a later analysis, hypergeometric tests were used to score TCR-TCR, TCR-HLA and TCR-CMV co-occurrence, with a repertoire-size bias correction applied to TCR pairs. A later analysis estimated false discovery rates by permuting HLA or CMV assignments 20 times. In a later analysis, co-occurring TCRs were grouped using DBSCAN, and TCRdist sequence similarity was added for clustering within HLA-allele-positive subsets. Repertoires with fewer than 30,000 or more than 120,000 public chains, plus five repertoires with anomalous nucleotide sharing, were excluded from co-occurrence clustering. Imported from immuneACCESS, the table was reduced by TCRdb to in-frame sequences with V and J called. These copies leave out some clones; in studies compared against another copy, an unresolved V gene accounts for under half, and the cause of the remainder is not known. V, J and clone size are those of that table, while D and trimming were read from the DNA. This sample comprises some 190,000 clones, roughly 79% of them detected only once. The ten most abundant clones make up 1.6% of the sample.

The cysteine opens and the phenylalanine closes a CDR3 of 12 amino acids. Only the CDR3 DNA stays, 36 bases, in frame from base 1. The germline V end is reduced by 5 bases and the J end by 5 bases; junction bases left unmatched: 2. As encoded in the germline V gene, CDR1 is MNHEY while CDR2 is SVGAGI. This entry comes from a study of cytomegalovirus exposure and HLA in healthy donors (dated by TCRdb to 2016 to 2017). A note on the overall study: According to an earlier analysis of around 600 of the donors, 200 million or so T cells yielded some 110 million unique TCR beta sequences and about 300 Gb of sequence data. An early release covering over 500 HLA-typed donors comprised 250 to 350 gigabases of sequencing data and 65 million to 100 million unique TCR sequences. Of the roughly 400 genotyped donors, less than 90% were placed in the genetic ancestry cluster associated with self-reported Caucasian donors. The study aimed to test whether cataloging public T cell receptors could reveal signatures of past pathogen exposure. The study used immunosequencing to profile the T cell repertoires of approximately 640 subjects and linked those repertoires to cytomegalovirus serostatus. A separate validation cohort of 100 to 150 different subjects was used in addition to the roughly 720-subject first cohort. High-throughput TCR immunosequencing, statistical association of individual TCRs with disease status, and machine learning were combined to predict cytomegalovirus infection status. A later analysis re-analyzed previously published TCR beta repertoires from several hundred donors and added high-resolution HLA genotyping to study TCR occurrence patterns. Rather than using new phenotypic data, the later analysis identified candidate immune exposures from TCR beta sequences and from how often those sequences occurred across donors. An earlier analysis of 587 of the donors used high-throughput TCR beta sequencing to judge whether each TCR beta V gene segment behaved as functional or pseudogenic. Donor age, sex, ethnicity and CMV serostatus were collected together with the repertoire data. In a later genetic analysis, genome-wide SNP genotypes for about three fifths of the roughly 670 donors were used, and that subset was treated as a discovery cohort. All discovery cohort repertoires had been generated using a single sequencing platform. Class I and class II HLA loci were covered by the typing at four-digit resolution. The number of donors typed differed by locus, with roughly 620-640 for A, B, C, DRB1 and DQB1, around 520 for DQA1, 600 to 610 for DPA1, and approximately 470 for DPB1. About 5 DR-DQ haplotypes were handled as single units for association and clustering, since linkage in the cohort was strong. Among a few hundred genotyped donors of the cohort, an average of 235,054 unique TCR beta nucleotide sequences were sequenced per donor, 15% to 20% of them non-productive.

The cohort was made up of 650 to 700 healthy bone marrow donors. Cohort members were all nominally healthy when sampled, although unrecorded immune exposures were likely present. The donor was CMV seronegative and was included in the group of several hundred seronegative cohort members. Every donor gave a peripheral blood sample, and the peripheral blood mononuclear cells from that sample were used for TCR beta sequencing. Genomic DNA extraction from the blood cell samples was performed with the Qiagen DNeasy Blood Extraction Kit. Broad study findings and their caveats: Several of the top co-occurrence clusters appeared to be linked to parvovirus B19, influenza, CMV and Epstein-Barr virus, according to a later analysis. In an earlier analysis of fewer than 700 of the donors, most TCR beta V segments appeared in productive rearrangements about 90% or about 30% of the time, broadly matching IMGT annotations. In a later analysis, TCR association rates were found to vary across HLA loci, with the most associated TCRs seen for DRB1 alleles and the fewest for HLA-C alleles. The earlier analysis of approximately 540 of the donors excluded 15 to 20 rarely observed V segments, including chromosome 9 orphons, because counts were too low. Correlated functional status among segregating V segments might be attributable to linkage disequilibrium, but an unknown experimental factor could not be ruled out. In a later analysis, most CMV-associated TCR beta chains were found to appear HLA-restricted, with HLA associations seemingly driven largely by CMV exposure. CMV serostatus was the only immune exposure information available for the cohort. A later genetic analysis reported fewer N-insertions in productive TCRs among donors in an Asian-associated ancestry cluster than the 666-donor mean. In a later genetic analysis, a missense DCLRE1C variant was associated with V-gene and J-gene trimming of TCR beta chains, and the association was replicated in an independent cohort. The cohort was sequenced for TCR beta chains only, and without alpha or paired-chain data the features that could be detected were limited. A later analysis found that HLA-associated TCR beta chains were more clonally expanded and had lower generation probabilities than equally common non-associated chains. The classifier was reported to diagnose cytomegalovirus status with high specificity and sensitivity in both the original and validation cohorts. A cluster of highly shared sequence variants was judged likely to represent a technical artifact of the sequencing pipeline. A total of roughly 160 TCR beta chains were listed by the study as associated with cytomegalovirus. In vitro tests confirmed that a few of the cytomegalovirus-associated TCR beta chains recognize cytomegalovirus antigens. HLA typing was unavailable for some donors at each locus, so association tests used only the typed subset. Some IMGT-functional V segments, including TRBV6-2 and TRBV6-3, could not be distinguished by the 87-base-pair reads and were therefore excluded. It was suggested by the authors that the approach could potentially be generalized to other disease states and immunological phenotypes. At a false discovery rate of 0.05, a later analysis linked 16,951 TCR beta sequences to specific HLA alleles. When HLA alleles, especially DR and DQ, strongly co-occurred, attributing TCR associations to individual alleles was difficult. Most TCR sequences were seen in very few donors, while some public TCRs were found in many individuals. Presence/absence analyses assumed roughly uniform sequencing depth across donors, an assumption that may not hold. A further reported finding was that TCR beta sequences accurately predicted the HLA-A and HLA-B alleles for most subjects in the first cohort.

The specimen was PBMCs. The TCR originated in a woman between 18 and 29 years old in good health and CMV-seronegative. This receptor chain uses TRBV6-5 and TRBJ1-2; 7 bases in between match TRBD1. The DNA sequence is as follows: TGTGCCAGCAGTAAGGGACAGTATGGCTACACCTTC. Its product reads: CASSKGQYGYTF.